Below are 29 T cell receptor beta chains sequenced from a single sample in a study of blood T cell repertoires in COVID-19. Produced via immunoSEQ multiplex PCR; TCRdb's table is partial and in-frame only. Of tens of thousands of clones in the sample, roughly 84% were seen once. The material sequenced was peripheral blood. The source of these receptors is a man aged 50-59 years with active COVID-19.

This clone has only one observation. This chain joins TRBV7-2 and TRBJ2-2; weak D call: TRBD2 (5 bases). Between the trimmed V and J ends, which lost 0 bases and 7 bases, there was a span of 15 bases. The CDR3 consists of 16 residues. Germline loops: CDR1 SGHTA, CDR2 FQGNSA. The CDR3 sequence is CASSLASTTRGGELFF. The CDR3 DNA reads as TGTGCCAGCAGCTTAGCGAGTACAACCCGGGGCGGGGAGCTGTTTTTT.

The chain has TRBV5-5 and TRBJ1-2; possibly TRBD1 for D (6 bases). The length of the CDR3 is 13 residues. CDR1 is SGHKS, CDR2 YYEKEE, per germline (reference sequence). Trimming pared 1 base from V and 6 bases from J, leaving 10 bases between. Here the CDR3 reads CASSLFRGDGYTF. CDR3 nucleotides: TGTGCCAGCAGCTTGTTCAGGGGAGATGGCTACACCTTC.

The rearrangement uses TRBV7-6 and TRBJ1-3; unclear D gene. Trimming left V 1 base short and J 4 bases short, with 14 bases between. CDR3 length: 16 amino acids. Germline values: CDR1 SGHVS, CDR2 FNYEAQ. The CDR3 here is CASSLEGGGFGNTIYF. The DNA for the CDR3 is TGTGCCAGCAGCTTAGAGGGAGGAGGTTTCGGAAACACCATATATTTT.

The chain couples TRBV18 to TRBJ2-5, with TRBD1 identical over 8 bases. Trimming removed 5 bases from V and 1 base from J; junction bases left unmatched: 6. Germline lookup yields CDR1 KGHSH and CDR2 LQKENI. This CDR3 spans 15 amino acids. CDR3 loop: CASSNIQGVQETQYF. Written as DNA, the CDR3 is TGTGCCAGCTCAAACATACAGGGGGTCCAAGAGACCCAGTACTTC.

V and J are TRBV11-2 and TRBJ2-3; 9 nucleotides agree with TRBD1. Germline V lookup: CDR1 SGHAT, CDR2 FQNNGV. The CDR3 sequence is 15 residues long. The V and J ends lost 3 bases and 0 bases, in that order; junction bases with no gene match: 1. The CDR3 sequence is CASSLTGGSTDTQYF. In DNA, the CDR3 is TGTGCCAGCAGCTTGACAGGGGGGAGCACAGATACGCAGTATTTT.

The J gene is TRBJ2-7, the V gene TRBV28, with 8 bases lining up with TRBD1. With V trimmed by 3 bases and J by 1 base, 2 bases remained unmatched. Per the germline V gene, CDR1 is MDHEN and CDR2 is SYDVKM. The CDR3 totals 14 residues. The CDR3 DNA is TGTGCCAGCAGTTTCGGGGACAGGTCCTACGAGCAGTACTTC. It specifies CASSFGDRSYEQYF.

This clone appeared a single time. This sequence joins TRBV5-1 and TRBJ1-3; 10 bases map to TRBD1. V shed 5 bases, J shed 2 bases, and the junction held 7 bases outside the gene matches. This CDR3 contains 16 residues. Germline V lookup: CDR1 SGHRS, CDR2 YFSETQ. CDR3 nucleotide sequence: TGCGCCAGCAGAAACACCGGGACAGGGGCTGGAAACACCATATATTTT. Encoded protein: CASRNTGTGAGNTIYF. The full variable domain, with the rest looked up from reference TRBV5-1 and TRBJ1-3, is KAGVTQTPRYLIKTRGQQVTLSCSPISGHRSVSWYQQTPGQGLQFLFEYFSETQRNKGNFPGRFSGRQFSNSRSEMNVSTLELGDSALYLCASRNTGTGAGNTIYFGEGSWLTVV.

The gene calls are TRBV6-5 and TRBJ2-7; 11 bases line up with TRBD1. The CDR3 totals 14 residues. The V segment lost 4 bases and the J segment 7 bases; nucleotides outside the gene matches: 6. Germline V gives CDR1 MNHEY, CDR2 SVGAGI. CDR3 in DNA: TGTGCCAGCAGTTCCGGACAGGGGGCGGGGGAGCAGTACTTC. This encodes CASSSGQGAGEQYF.

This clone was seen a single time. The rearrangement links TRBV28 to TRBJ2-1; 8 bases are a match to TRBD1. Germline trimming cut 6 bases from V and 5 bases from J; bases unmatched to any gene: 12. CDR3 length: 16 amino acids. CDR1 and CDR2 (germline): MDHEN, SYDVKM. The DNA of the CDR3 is TGTGCCAGCAGACTTTTCCGGGACAGGATAGACAATGAGCAGTTCTTC. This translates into CASRLFRDRIDNEQFF.

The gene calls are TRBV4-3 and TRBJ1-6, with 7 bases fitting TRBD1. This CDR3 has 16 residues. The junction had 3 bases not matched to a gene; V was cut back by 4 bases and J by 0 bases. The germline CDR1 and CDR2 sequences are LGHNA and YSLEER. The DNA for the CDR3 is TGCGCCAGCAGCCGGGACAGTTCCTCCTATAATTCACCCCTCCACTTT. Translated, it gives CASSRDSSSYNSPLHF.

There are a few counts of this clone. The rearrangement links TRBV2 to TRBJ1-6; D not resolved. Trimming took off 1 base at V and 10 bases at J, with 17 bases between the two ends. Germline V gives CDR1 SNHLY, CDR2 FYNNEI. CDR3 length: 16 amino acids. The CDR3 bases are TGTGCCAGCAGTGAAGGGTGGAGGGTAGATCGCTCACCCCTCCACTTT. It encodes CASSEGWRVDRSPLHF.

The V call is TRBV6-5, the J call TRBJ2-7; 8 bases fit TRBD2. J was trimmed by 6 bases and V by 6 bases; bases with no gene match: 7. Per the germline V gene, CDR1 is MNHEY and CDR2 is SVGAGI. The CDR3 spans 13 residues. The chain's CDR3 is CASRSERGSEQYF. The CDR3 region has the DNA TGTGCCAGCAGGTCCGAGCGGGGGAGCGAGCAGTACTTC.

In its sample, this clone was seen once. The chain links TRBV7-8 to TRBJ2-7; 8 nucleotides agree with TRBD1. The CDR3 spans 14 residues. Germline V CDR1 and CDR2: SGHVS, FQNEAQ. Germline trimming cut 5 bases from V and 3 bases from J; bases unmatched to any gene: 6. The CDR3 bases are TGTGCCAGCAGCGCACGGGACAGGAACTACGAGCAGTACTTC. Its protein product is CASSARDRNYEQYF.

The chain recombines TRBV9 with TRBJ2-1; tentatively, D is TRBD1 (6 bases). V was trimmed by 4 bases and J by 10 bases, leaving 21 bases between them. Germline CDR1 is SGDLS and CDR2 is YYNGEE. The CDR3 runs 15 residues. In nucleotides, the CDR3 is TGTGCCAGCAGCCCCGTCCGGGATCTTCAGGGGGAGCAGTTCTTC. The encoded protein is CASSPVRDLQGEQFF.

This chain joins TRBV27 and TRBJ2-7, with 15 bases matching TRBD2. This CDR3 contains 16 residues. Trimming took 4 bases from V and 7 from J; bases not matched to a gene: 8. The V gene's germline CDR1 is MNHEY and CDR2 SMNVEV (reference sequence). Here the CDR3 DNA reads TGTGCCAGCAGTTCAGGACTAGCGGGGGGGCTAGGGGAGCAGTACTTC. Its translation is CASSSGLAGGLGEQYF.

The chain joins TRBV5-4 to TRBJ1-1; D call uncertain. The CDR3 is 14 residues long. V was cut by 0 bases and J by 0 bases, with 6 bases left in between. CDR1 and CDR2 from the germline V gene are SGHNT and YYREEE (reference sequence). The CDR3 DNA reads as TGTGCCAGCAGCTTGGTCTCGTTGAACACTGAAGCTTTCTTT. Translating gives CASSLVSLNTEAFF.

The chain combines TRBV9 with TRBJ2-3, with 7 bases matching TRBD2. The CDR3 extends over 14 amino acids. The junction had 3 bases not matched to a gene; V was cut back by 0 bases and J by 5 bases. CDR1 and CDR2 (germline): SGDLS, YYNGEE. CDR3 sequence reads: CASSVGREGDTQYF. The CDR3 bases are TGTGCCAGCAGCGTAGGAAGGGAGGGAGATACGCAGTATTTT.

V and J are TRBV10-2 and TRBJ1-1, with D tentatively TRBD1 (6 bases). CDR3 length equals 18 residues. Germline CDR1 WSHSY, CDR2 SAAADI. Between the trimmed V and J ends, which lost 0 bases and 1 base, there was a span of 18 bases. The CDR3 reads CASSESIGGGRPNTEAFF. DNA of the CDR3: TGCGCCAGCAGTGAGTCGATAGGGGGGGGGAGACCGAACACTGAAGCTTTCTTT.

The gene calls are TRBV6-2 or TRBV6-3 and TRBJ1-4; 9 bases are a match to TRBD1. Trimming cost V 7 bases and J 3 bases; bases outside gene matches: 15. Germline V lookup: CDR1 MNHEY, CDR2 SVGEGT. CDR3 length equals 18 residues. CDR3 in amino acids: CASNPEAGQGISNEKLFF. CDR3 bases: TGTGCCAGCAACCCCGAAGCGGGACAGGGCATCTCTAATGAAAAACTGTTTTTT.

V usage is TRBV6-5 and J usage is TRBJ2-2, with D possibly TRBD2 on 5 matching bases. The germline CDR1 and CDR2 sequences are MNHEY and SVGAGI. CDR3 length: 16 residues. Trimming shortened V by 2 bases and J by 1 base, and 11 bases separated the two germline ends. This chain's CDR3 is CASSYGFRGNTGELFF. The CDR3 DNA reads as TGTGCCAGCAGTTACGGCTTCCGGGGGAACACCGGGGAGCTGTTTTTT.

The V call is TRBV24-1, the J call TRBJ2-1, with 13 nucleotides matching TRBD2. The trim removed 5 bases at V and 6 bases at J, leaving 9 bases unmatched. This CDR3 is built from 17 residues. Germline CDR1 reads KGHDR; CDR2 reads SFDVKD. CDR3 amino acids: CATSGKAGTSGANEQFF. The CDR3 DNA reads TGTGCCACCAGTGGAAAAGCCGGGACTAGCGGGGCCAATGAGCAGTTCTTC.

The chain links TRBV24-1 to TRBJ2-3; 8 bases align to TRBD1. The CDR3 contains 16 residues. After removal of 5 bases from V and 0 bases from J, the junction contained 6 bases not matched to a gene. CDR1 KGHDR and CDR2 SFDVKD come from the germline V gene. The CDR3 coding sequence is TGTGCCACCAGTGGCGGGACAGGTACTAGCACAGATACGCAGTATTTT. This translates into CATSGGTGTSTDTQYF.

The CDR3: CASSFSGGRETQYF. CDR3 sequence (DNA): TGTGCCAGCAGCTTCTCGGGGGGCCGGGAGACCCAGTACTTC. V usage is TRBV7-9 and J usage is TRBJ2-5, with a tentative D call TRBD2 (7 bases). Germline CDR1 is SEHNR and CDR2 is FQNEAQ (reference sequence). V lost 3 bases and J 5 bases, leaving 13 bases between the germline ends. This CDR3 has 14 residues.

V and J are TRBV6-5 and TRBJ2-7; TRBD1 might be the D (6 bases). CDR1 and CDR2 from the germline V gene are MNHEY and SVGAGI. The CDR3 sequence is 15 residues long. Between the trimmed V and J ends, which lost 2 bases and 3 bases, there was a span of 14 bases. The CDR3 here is CASSYEAGVYYEQYF. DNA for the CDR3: TGTGCCAGCAGTTACGAGGCAGGGGTCTACTACGAGCAGTACTTC.

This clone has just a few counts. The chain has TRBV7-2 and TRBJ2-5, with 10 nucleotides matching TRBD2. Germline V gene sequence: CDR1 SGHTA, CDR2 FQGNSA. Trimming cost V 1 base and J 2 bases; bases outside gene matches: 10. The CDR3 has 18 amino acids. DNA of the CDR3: TGTGCCAGCAGCTTAGATCCCCGGCTAGCGGGGGAACAAGAGACCCAGTACTTC. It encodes CASSLDPRLAGEQETQYF.

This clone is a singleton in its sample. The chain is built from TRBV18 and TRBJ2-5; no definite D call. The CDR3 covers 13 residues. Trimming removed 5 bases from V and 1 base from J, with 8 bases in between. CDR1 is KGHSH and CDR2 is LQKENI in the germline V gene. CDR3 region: CASSAGAQETQYF. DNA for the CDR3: TGTGCCAGCTCAGCCGGAGCCCAAGAGACCCAGTACTTC.

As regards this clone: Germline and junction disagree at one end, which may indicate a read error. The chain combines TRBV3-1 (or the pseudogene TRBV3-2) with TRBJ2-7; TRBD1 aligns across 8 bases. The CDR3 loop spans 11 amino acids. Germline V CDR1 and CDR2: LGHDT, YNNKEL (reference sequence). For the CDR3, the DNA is TGTGCCAGCAGCCGAGGACAGGGTGCTTTCTTC. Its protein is CASSRGQGAFF.

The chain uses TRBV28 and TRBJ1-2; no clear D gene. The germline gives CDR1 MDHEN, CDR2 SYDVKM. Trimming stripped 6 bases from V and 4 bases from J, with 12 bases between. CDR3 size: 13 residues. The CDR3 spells CASRPSHIYGYTF. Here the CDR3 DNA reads TGTGCCAGCAGACCGTCCCACATCTATGGCTACACCTTC.

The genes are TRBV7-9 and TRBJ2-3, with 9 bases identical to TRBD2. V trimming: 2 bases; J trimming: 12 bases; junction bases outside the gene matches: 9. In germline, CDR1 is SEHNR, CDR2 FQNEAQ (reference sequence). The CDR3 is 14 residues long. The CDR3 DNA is TGTGCCAGCAGCTTACCCGTCCAGCGGGGGGTTCAGTATTTT. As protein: CASSLPVQRGVQYF.